This T cell receptor beta chain originates from a study of T cell clonotyping in hematopoietic cell transplantation. Study summary: Recipient samples before transplant were obtained post-cytoreduction. Study results and limitations: After transplant, recipient diversity fell while pathologically expanded clonotypes grew through day 180.

The protocol was immunoSEQ multiplex PCR, while the TCRdb copy is restricted to in-frame clones and leaves out a portion. The sample contains fewer than 15,000 clones, approximately 83% of which appear only once. This CDR3 comprises 15 residues. Germline-derived CDR1 and CDR2 are LGHNA and YNFKEQ. Trimming took 4 bases from V and 10 from J; bases not matched to a gene: 10. Time point in this sample: recipient sample about 28 days before transplant, after cytoreduction. Recipients were bled about 28 days pretransplant and at posttransplant days 30, 100, 180. About this clone itself: Its antigen is unidentified.

The source is a man aged 55 to 70 with acute myeloid leukemia. Some clones in this sample may be carry-over from other donors' samples. The material was peripheral blood mononuclear cells, obtained before stem cell transplant. This sequence joins TRBV4-2 and TRBJ1-6; 7 positions agree with TRBD1. The CDR3 protein is CASSPWTGVGSPLHF. The CDR3 nucleotides read TGTGCCAGCAGCCCCTGGACAGGCGTCGGGTCACCCCTCCACTTT.